Below are 18 T cell receptor beta chains sequenced from a single sample in a study of a mutant IDH1 vaccine in newly diagnosed glioma. These receptors' antigens are unknown. The protocol was immunoSEQ multiplex PCR, while the TCRdb copy is restricted to in-frame clones and leaves out a portion. The sample consists of around 30,000 clones, roughly 50% of them appearing once. Time point in this sample: week 5, during vaccination. Vaccination used 300 ug of mutant IDH1 20-mer peptide per dose, with topical imiquimod. The sequenced sample was PBMCs, obtained from a glioma patient whose treatment included an IDH1 peptide vaccine. Receptors originate from a young woman with glioma.

This rearrangement joins TRBV9 to TRBJ2-1; 8 bases map to TRBD2. Trimming cost V 0 bases and J 9 bases; bases outside gene matches: 14. Germline values: CDR1 SGDLS, CDR2 YYNGEE. The CDR3 runs 17 residues. The CDR3 DNA follows: TGTGCCAGCAGCGTAGTCAGTGGGGGTAGCGGGATATCTGAGCAGTTCTTC. Its translation is CASSVVSGGSGISEQFF.

This clone has just a few counts. The gene calls are TRBV2 and TRBJ1-1; 7 bases match TRBD1. CDR3 length equals 13 residues. After removal of 4 bases from V and 1 base from J, the junction contained 0 bases not matched to a gene. CDR1 SNHLY and CDR2 FYNNEI come from the germline V gene. CDR3 nucleotides: TGTGCCAGCAGTGGACAGGGGAACACTGAAGCTTTCTTT. Residues: CASSGQGNTEAFF.

The chain employs TRBV5-1 and TRBJ1-2; D call uncertain. Trimming shortened V by 0 bases and J by 0 bases, and 12 bases separated the two germline ends. Germline V gene data show CDR1 as SGHRS and CDR2 as YFSETQ. This CDR3 is 16 amino acids long. For the CDR3, the DNA is TGCGCCAGCAGCTTGGGGACGGGGTTAGCTAACTATGGCTACACCTTC. This gives the protein CASSLGTGLANYGYTF.

V and J are TRBV5-6 and TRBJ2-6; D is uncertain. CDR1 is SGHDT, CDR2 YYEEEE, per germline. This CDR3 contains 17 residues. V gave up 1 base and J gave up 0 bases, with 11 bases separating them. CDR3 in DNA: TGTGCCAGCAGCTTGTTTTTAGCAAGCTCTGGGGCCAACGTCCTGACTTTC. It codes for CASSLFLASSGANVLTF.

The chain employs TRBV7-6 and TRBJ1-1; D gene unclear. Germline loops: CDR1 SGHVS, CDR2 FNYEAQ. The CDR3 runs to 14 residues. Deletions cut 0 bases from V and 4 bases from J, with 9 bases between. The CDR3 DNA reads as TGTGCCAGCAGCTTAGCCTCATCGGGCACTGAAGCTTTCTTT. This encodes CASSLASSGTEAFF. The whole variable domain, remainder taken from reference TRBV7-6 and TRBJ1-1, is GAGVSQSPRYKVTKRGQDVALRCDPISGHVSLYWYRQALGQGPEFLTYFNYEAQQDKSGLPNDRFSAERPEGSISTLTIQRTEQRDSAMYRCASSLASSGTEAFFGQGTRLTVV.

This clone was observed a handful of times. This sequence joins TRBV7-2 and TRBJ2-3; 7 bases agree with TRBD2. Germline V gives CDR1 SGHTA, CDR2 FQGNSA. This CDR3 spans 15 amino acids. With V trimmed by 4 bases and J by 5 bases, 9 bases remained unmatched. The CDR3 DNA reads as TGTGCCAGCAGCTCGGGACTAAAACAAGGAGATACGCAGTATTTT. Its translation is CASSSGLKQGDTQYF.

This rearrangement joins TRBV20-1 to TRBJ2-7; D uncertain. CDR1 DFQATT and CDR2 SNEGSKA come from the germline V gene (reference sequence). V was shortened by 3 bases and J by 3 bases, with 3 bases between the two germline ends. The CDR3 length is 10 residues. The CDR3 DNA reads TGCAGTGCTAGCCGCTACGAGCAGTACTTC. Encoded protein: CSASRYEQYF.

Comments on this clone: Germline and junction disagree at one end, which may indicate a read error. The genes are TRBV19 and TRBJ2-7; 9 bases agree with TRBD1. CDR3 length: 14 amino acids. Germline V CDR1 and CDR2: LNHDA, SQIVND (reference sequence). The CDR3 loop is CVSSFTGGRVEQYF. DNA of the CDR3: TGTGTCAGTAGCTTCACAGGGGGCCGAGTCGAGCAGTACTTC. The whole variable domain, remainder taken from reference TRBV19 and TRBJ2-7, is DGGITQSPKYLFRKEGQNVTLSCEQNLNHDAMYWYRQDPGQGLRLIYYSQIVNDFQKGDIAEGYSVSREKKESFPLTVTSAQKNPTAFYLCVSSFTGGRVEQYFGPGTRLTVT.

The J gene is TRBJ2-1, the V gene TRBV28, with D possibly TRBD2 on 6 matching bases. Germline CDR1 reads MDHEN; CDR2 reads SYDVKM. V was cut by 2 bases and J by 1 base, with 9 bases left in between. The CDR3 covers 15 residues. The CDR3 region has the DNA TGTGCCAGCAGTTTACGGAGCGGGTCCTACAATGAGCAGTTCTTC. The encoded protein is CASSLRSGSYNEQFF.

About this clone itself: The sample has other DNA sequences that encode this CDR3 too. The chain uses TRBV30 and TRBJ2-2; tentative D call: TRBD2 (5 bases). With 2 bases removed from V and 4 bases from J, the gap between germline ends came to 8 bases. The length of the CDR3 is 13 residues. Germline-derived CDR1 and CDR2 are GTSNPN and SVGIG (reference sequence). The CDR3 loop is CAWSSRGTGELFF. The DNA for the CDR3 is TGTGCCTGGAGTTCTCGGGGCACCGGGGAGCTGTTTTTT.

V and J are TRBV15 and TRBJ1-5, with TRBD1 as a possible D gene (5 bases). The ends were cut back, 0 bases at V and 6 bases at J, with 12 bases in the middle. The CDR3 extends over 15 amino acids. The germline gives CDR1 LNHNV, CDR2 YYDKDF (reference sequence). The CDR3 protein is CATSRDWGSGQPQHF. In DNA form, the CDR3 reads TGTGCCACCAGCAGAGATTGGGGGAGCGGTCAGCCCCAGCATTTT.

This clone has a handful of counts. The chain couples TRBV19 to TRBJ1-6, with D hard to call. In germline, CDR1 is LNHDA, CDR2 SQIVND (reference sequence). V dropped 5 bases and J dropped 4 bases, with 6 bases sitting between them. The CDR3 runs 13 residues. CDR3 in DNA: TGTGCCAGTAGTGGGGTGTATAATTCACCCCTCCACTTT. Translated, it gives CASSGVYNSPLHF. The entire variable domain, with the rest obtained from reference TRBV19 and TRBJ1-6, is as follows: DGGITQSPKYLFRKEGQNVTLSCEQNLNHDAMYWYRQDPGQGLRLIYYSQIVNDFQKGDIAEGYSVSREKKESFPLTVTSAQKNPTAFYLCASSGVYNSPLHFGNGTRLTVT.

This rearrangement joins TRBV18 to TRBJ2-2; D remains unclear. Germline V gene sequence: CDR1 KGHSH, CDR2 LQKENI. This CDR3 has 15 amino acids. Trimming stripped 3 bases from V and 8 bases from J, with 16 bases between. CDR3 region: CASSPPSNLVGELFF. The CDR3 coding sequence is TGTGCCAGCTCACCCCCCTCAAACCTCGTTGGGGAGCTGTTTTTT.

The V and J genes are TRBV5-6 and TRBJ2-5; the match to TRBD2 covers 7 bases. Trimming removed 7 bases from V and 3 bases from J; junction bases left unmatched: 9. Germline CDR1 reads SGHDT; CDR2 reads YYEEEE. The CDR3 spans 14 residues. In DNA form, the CDR3 reads TGTGCCAGCGATTCGGGACTACGTAAAGAGACCCAGTACTTC. Translating gives CASDSGLRKETQYF.

This clone was observed a handful of times. The chain couples TRBV15 to TRBJ2-2; D might be TRBD2 (6 bases). Trimming removed 0 bases at V and 3 bases at J, with 14 bases between. Germline CDR1 and CDR2: LNHNV and YYDKDF (reference sequence). This CDR3 is 17 amino acids long. Here the CDR3 DNA reads TGTGCCACCAGCAGAGAACCCGGGACTCACGACACCGGGGAGCTGTTTTTT. It translates to CATSREPGTHDTGELFF.

This clone was seen once. This chain connects TRBV21-1 to TRBJ1-2. TRBV21-1 counts as a pseudogene. The CDR3 runs 14 residues. The CDR3 sequence is CASSRRRTMPGPSF. CDR3 sequence (DNA): TGTGCCAGCAGCAGACGCCGCACTATGCCCGGGCCATCATTC.

This clone was seen once. This sequence joins TRBV7-9 and TRBJ1-3; no reliable D call. Trimming removed 5 bases at V and 0 bases at J, with 11 bases between. Looked up from germline, CDR1 is SEHNR and CDR2 is FQNEAQ (reference sequence). This CDR3 comprises 15 residues. The CDR3: CASSAQTPSGNTIYF. Here the CDR3 DNA reads TGTGCCAGCAGCGCCCAGACACCCTCTGGAAACACCATATATTTT.

The chain has TRBV12-1 and TRBJ2-3; TRBD2, the table's D call, lacks a check against the DNA. TRBV12-1 constitutes a pseudogene. The CDR3 spans 14 residues. This CDR3 reads CAGLGGPSTDTQYF. CDR3 nucleotides: TGTGCCGGCTTGGGGGGGCCTAGCACAGATACGCAGTATTTT.